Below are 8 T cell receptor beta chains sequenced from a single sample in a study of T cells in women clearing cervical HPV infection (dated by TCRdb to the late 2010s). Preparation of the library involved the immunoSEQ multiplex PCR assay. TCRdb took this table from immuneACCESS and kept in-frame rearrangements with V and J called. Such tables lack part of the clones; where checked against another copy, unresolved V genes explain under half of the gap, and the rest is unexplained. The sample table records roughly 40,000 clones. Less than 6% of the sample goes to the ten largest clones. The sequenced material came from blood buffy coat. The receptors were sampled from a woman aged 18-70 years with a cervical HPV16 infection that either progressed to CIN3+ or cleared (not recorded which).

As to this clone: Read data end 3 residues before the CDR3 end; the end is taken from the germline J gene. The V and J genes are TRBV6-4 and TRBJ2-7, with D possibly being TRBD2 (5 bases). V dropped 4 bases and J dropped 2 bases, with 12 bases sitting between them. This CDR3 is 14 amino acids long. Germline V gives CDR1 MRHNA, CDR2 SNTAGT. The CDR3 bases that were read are TGTGCCAGCAGTGCTGGCGGCGGGCCCTACGAG. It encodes CASSAGGGPYE. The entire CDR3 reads CASSAGGGPYEQYF.

CDR3 region: CASSFGTGGEKLFF. The CDR3 bases that were read are TGTGCCAGCAGCTTTGGGACAGGGGGTGAAAAA. The chain joins TRBV7-9 to TRBJ1-4, with 11 bases lining up with TRBD1. The read gets to within 3 residues of the CDR3 end, and the germline J gene fills in the rest. This CDR3 spans 14 amino acids. Germline CDR1 SEHNR, CDR2 FQNEAQ (reference sequence). With 3 bases clipped from V and 7 bases from J, the junction kept 1 base outside the gene matches.

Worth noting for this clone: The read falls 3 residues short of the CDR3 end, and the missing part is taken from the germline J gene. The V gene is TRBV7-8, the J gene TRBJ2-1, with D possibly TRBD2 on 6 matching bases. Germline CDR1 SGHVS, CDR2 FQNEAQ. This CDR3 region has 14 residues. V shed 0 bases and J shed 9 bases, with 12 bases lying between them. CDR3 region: CASSLAWTNAEQFF. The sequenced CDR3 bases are TGTGCCAGCAGCTTAGCGTGGACTAATGCTGAG.

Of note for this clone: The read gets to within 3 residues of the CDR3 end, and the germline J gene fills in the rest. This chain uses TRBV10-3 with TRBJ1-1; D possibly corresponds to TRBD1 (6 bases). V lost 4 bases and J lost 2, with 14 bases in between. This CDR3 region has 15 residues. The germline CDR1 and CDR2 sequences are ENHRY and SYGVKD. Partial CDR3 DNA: TGTGCCATCAGTGGAGAGGCAGGGGACAACACTGAA. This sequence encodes CAISGEAGDNTE. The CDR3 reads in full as CAISGEAGDNTEAFF.

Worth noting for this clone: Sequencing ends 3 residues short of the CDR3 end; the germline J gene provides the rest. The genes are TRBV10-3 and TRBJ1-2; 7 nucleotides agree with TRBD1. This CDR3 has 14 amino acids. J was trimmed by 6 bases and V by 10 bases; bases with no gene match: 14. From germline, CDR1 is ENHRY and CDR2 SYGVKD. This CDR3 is CATSLTGTDDGYTF. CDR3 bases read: TGTGCCACCAGCTTGACAGGGACCGACGATGGC.

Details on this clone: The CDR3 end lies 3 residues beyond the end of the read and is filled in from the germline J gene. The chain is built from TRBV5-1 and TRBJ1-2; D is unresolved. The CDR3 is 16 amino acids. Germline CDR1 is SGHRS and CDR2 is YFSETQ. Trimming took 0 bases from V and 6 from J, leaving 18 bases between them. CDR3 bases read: TGCGCCAGCAGCTTGGAGGGCGGGGTGGGATCCGATGGC. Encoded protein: CASSLEGGVGSDG. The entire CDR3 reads CASSLEGGVGSDGYTF.

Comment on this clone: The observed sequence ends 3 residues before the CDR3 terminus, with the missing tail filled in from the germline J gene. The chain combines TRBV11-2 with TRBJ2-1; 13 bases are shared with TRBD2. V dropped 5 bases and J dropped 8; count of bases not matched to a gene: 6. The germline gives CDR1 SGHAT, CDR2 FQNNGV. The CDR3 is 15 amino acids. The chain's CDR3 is CASSPGTSGNHEQFF. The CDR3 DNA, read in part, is TGTGCCAGCAGCCCAGGGACTAGCGGGAACCATGAG. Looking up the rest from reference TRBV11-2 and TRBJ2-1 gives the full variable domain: EAGVAQSPRYKIIEKRQSVAFWCNPISGHATLYWYQQILGQGPKLLIQFQNNGVVDDSQLPKDRFSAERLKGVDSTLKIQPAKLEDSAVYLCASSPGTSGNHEQFFGPGTRLTVL.

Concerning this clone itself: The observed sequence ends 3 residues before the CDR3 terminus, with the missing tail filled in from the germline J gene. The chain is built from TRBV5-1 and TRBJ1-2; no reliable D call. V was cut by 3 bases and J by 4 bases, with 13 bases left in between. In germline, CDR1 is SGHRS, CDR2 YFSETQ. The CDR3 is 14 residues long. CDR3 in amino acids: CASSSSPDTYGYTF. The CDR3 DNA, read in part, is TGCGCCAGCAGCTCCTCCCCAGACACCTATGGC.